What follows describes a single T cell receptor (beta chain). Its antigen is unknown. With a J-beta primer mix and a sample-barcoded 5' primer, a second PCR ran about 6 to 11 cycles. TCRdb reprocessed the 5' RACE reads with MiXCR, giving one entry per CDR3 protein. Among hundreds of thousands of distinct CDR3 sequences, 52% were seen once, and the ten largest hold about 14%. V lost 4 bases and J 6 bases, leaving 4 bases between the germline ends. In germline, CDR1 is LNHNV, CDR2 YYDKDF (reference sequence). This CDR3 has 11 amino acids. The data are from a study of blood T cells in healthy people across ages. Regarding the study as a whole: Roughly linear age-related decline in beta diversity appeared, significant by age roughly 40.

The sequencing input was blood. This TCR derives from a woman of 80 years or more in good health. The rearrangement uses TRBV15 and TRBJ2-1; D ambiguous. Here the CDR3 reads CATSISNEQFF. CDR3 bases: TGTGCCACCAGCATTTCCAATGAGCAGTTCTTC.